The clone carrying this T cell receptor beta chain has only a few counts. No antigen is known for it. This entry is derived from a study of cytomegalovirus exposure and HLA in healthy donors. In the PCR, 60 Vbeta and 13 Jbeta primers were used. Generated by immunoSEQ multiplex PCR, the TCRdb table keeps only in-frame clones and is missing some. The top ten clones hold 2% to 2.5% of a sample with approximately 100,000 clones, less than 70% of them seen once. The V gene lost 3 bases and the J gene lost 4 bases, with 9 bases spanning the gap. Germline V gene data show CDR1 as MNHNS and CDR2 as SASEGT. The CDR3 sequence is 13 residues long. Points from the study as a whole: One cluster of highly shared sequence variants probably arose as a sequencing artifact. Fewer N-insertions (relative to the approximately 700-donor mean) were reportedly seen in an Asian-associated ancestry cluster in a later analysis. It emerged from a later analysis that several of the most significant clusters appeared to be linked to common viral pathogens. In a later analysis, a missense DCLRE1C variant was linked to TCR beta V- and J-gene trimming.

This TCR came from a human donor in good health. Sequencing used PBMCs. The rearrangement uses TRBV6-1 and TRBJ1-2; D remains unclear. CDR3 sequence (DNA): TGTGCCAGCAGTGAGAGAGCTAGCTATGGCTACACCTTC. Residues: CASSERASYGYTF.